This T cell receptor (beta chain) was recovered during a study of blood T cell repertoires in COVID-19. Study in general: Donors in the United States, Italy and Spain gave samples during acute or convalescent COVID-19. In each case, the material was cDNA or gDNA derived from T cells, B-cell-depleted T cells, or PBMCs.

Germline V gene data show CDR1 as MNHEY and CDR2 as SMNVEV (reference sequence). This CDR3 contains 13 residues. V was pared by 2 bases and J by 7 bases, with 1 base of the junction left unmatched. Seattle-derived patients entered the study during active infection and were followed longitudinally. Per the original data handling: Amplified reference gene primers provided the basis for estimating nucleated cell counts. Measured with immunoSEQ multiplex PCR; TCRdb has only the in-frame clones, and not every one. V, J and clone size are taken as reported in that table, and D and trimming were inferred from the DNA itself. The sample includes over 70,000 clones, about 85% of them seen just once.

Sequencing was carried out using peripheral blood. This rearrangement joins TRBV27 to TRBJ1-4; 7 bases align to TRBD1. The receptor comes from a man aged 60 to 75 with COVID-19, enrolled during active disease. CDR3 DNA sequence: TGTGCCAGCAGTTTAAACAGGGGTGAAAAACTGTTTTTT. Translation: CASSLNRGEKLFF.